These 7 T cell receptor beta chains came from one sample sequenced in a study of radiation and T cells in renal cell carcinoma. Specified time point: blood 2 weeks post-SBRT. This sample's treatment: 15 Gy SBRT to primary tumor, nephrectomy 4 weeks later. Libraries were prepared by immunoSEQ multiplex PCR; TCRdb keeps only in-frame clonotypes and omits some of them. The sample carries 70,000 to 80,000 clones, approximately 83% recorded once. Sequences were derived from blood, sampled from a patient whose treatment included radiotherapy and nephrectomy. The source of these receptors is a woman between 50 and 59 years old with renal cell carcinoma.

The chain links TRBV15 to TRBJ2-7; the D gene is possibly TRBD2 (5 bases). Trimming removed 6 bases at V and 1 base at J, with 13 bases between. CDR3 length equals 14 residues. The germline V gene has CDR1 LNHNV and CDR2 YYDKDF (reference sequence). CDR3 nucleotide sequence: TGTGCCACCAGTGATTTGGGAGTTTCCTACGAGCAGTACTTC. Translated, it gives CATSDLGVSYEQYF.

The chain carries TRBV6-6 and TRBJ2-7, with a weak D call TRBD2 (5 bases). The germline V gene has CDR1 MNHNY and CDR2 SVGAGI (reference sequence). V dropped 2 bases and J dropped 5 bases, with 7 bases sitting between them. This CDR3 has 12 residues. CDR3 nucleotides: TGTGCCAGCAGTTACCTAGCAAACGAGCAGTACTTC. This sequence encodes CASSYLANEQYF.

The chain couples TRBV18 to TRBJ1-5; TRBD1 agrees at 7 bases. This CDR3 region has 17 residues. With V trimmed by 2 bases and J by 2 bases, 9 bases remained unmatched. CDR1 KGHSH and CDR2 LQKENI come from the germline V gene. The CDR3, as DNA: TGTGCCAGCTCACCATCCAACCCAGGGGGAGGCAATCAGCCCCAGCATTTT. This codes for CASSPSNPGGGNQPQHF.

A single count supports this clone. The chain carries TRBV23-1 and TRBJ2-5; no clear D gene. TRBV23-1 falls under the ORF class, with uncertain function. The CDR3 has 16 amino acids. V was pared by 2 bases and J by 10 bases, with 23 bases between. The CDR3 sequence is CASSQGVGRPPWIQYF. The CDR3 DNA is TGCGCCAGCAGTCAAGGGGTCGGCAGGCCGCCTTGGATCCAGTACTTC.

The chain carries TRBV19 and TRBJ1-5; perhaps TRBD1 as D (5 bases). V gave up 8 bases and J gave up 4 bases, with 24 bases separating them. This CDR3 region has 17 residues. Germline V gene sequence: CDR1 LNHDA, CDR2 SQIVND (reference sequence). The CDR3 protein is CASAFTLSGTGNQPQHF. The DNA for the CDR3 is TGTGCCAGTGCCTTTACCCTCTCCGGGACGGGAAATCAGCCCCAGCATTTT. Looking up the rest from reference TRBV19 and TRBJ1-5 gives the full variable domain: DGGITQSPKYLFRKEGQNVTLSCEQNLNHDAMYWYRQDPGQGLRLIYYSQIVNDFQKGDIAEGYSVSREKKESFPLTVTSAQKNPTAFYLCASAFTLSGTGNQPQHFGDGTRLSIL.

The chain's CDR3 is CASSSTGTAYEQYF. CDR3 bases: TGTGCCAGCAGCTCGACCGGGACGGCCTACGAGCAGTACTTC. The chain carries TRBV7-2 and TRBJ2-7, with D perhaps TRBD1 or TRBD2 (5 bases each). The CDR3 totals 14 residues. Germline V gives CDR1 SGHTA, CDR2 FQGNSA. V lost 4 bases to trimming and J lost 2 bases, with 12 bases between them.

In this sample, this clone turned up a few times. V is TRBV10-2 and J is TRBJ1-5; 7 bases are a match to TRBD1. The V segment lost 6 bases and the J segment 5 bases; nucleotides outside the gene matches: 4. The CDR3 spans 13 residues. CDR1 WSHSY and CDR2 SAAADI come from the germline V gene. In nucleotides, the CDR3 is TGCGCCAGCAGGGACCAGGGGGATCAGCCCCAGCATTTT. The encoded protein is CASRDQGDQPQHF.